A selection of T cell receptor beta chains follows, all from one sample in a study of blood T cell repertoires in COVID-19. Assay used: immunoSEQ multiplex PCR; TCRdb lists only in-frame clones, some missing. The table records some 80,000 clones, roughly three quarters of them present only once. What was sequenced was peripheral blood. The origin of the receptors is a man in his 60s with COVID-19, enrolled during active disease. Each CDR3 is given with its conserved first and last residue. A D gene is named only where the DNA matches it firmly. Clone size, where shown, is once, few, many, or a class for clones that have expanded.

j_call,v_call,d_call,clone_size,cdr3_nt,cdr3_aa
TRBJ2-1,TRBV10-3,TRBD2,NA,TGTGCCATCAGTGAGTCTAAACAAGCGGGAGCGGATAATGAGCAGTTCTTC,CAISESKQAGADNEQFF
TRBJ2-7,TRBV19,NA,NA,TGTGCCAGTAGTATCCAGGGGGGCAGCTCCTACGAGCAGTACTTC,CASSIQGGSSYEQYF
TRBJ1-1,TRBV6-5,NA,NA,TGTGCCAGTCACAGGGTATGGAACACTGAAGCTTTCTTT,CASHRVWNTEAFF
TRBJ1-4,TRBV7-6,TRBD1,NA,TGTGCCAGCAGCTCCGGGACAGACAATGAAAAACTGTTTTTT,CASSSGTDNEKLFF
TRBJ2-3,TRBV7-9,TRBD2,few,TGTGCCAGCAGCGCGCAACTAGCGGGAGCGGGAGATACGCAGTATTTT,CASSAQLAGAGDTQYF
TRBJ1-4,TRBV5-4,TRBD1,few,TGTGCCAGCAGCCCCTCCCGGGACAGAGGGGGAACTAATGAAAAACTGTTTTTT,CASSPSRDRGGTNEKLFF
TRBJ2-1,TRBV18,NA,NA,TGTGCCAGCTCACCTCCCCTGTTAGAGGGGGTTAGAAATGAGCAGTTCTTC,CASSPPLLEGVRNEQFF
TRBJ1-1,TRBV7-7,NA,NA,TGTGCTAGCAGCTTGACAGATAACACTGAAGCTTTCTTT,CASSLTDNTEAFF
TRBJ1-3,TRBV19,NA,NA,TGTGCCAGTAGTGTGTTGCGGCGGACTTCCTCTGGAAACACCATATATTTT,CASSVLRRTSSGNTIYF
TRBJ1-1,TRBV20-1,NA,NA,TGCAGTGCTAGAGAAATAGAGGAGGCTTTCTTT,CSAREIEEAFF
TRBJ1-1,TRBV12-3/TRBV12-4,NA,once,TGTGCCAGCAGCCCAGACGGGAGCGGGGGATCTTTCTTT,CASSPDGSGGSFF
TRBJ2-7,TRBV7-9,NA,NA,TGTGCCAGCAGCTATGGAGGGTACGAGCAGTACTTC,CASSYGGYEQYF
TRBJ1-1,TRBV28,NA,many,TGTGCCAGCAGCCCTGGAGGGCCGAACACTGAAGCTTTCTTT,CASSPGGPNTEAFF
TRBJ1-2,TRBV11-2,TRBD1,NA,TGTGCCAGCAGCTTAGACACAAGACAGGGGGCTTTGTATGGCTACACCTTC,CASSLDTRQGALYGYTF
TRBJ2-5,TRBV5-6,TRBD1,NA,TGTGCCAGCAGCCGCGACAGGGGCCAAGAGACCCAGTACTTC,CASSRDRGQETQYF
TRBJ2-5,TRBV2,TRBD2,NA,TGTGCCAGCAGTACAGAACTAGCGGGGAGTTCTGGAGAGACCCAGTACTTC,CASSTELAGSSGETQYF
TRBJ2-3,TRBV7-2,TRBD2,NA,TGTGCCAGCAGCTTAAGGAGCGGGAGAGCAGATACGCAGTATTTT,CASSLRSGRADTQYF
TRBJ2-7,TRBV7-2,NA,NA,TGTGCCAGCAGCTTAGACCGGGAGCAGGCGGTCTCCTACGAGCAGTACTTC,CASSLDREQAVSYEQYF
TRBJ2-7,TRBV11-3,NA,many,TGTGCCAGCAGTTTTACCTACGAGCAGTACTTC,CASSFTYEQYF
TRBJ1-2,TRBV7-3,NA,NA,TGTGCCAGCAGGTCGGGATCTAACTATGGCTACACCTTC,CASRSGSNYGYTF
TRBJ1-3,TRBV7-2,NA,NA,TGTGCCAGCAGCTTAACAGCAACCTCTGGAAACACCATATATTTT,CASSLTATSGNTIYF
TRBJ2-1,TRBV19,NA,NA,TGTGCCAGTACAACTCTAGGCTACAATGAGCAGTTCTTC,CASTTLGYNEQFF
TRBJ2-7,TRBV29-1,TRBD1,NA,TGCAGCGCCAGACAGGGATTCGACGAGCAGTACTTC,CSARQGFDEQYF
TRBJ2-2,TRBV4-1,NA,NA,TGCGCCAGCAGGCCAAGCGGATCCAACACCGGGGAGCTGTTTTTT,CASRPSGSNTGELFF
TRBJ1-5,TRBV18,NA,NA,TGTGCCAGCTCACCGTTGAACGAGAATCAGCCCCAGCATTTT,CASSPLNENQPQHF
TRBJ2-7,TRBV9,NA,many,TGTGCCAGCAGCGTGGGACTGGACTCCTACGAGCAGTACTTC,CASSVGLDSYEQYF
TRBJ2-2,TRBV30,NA,NA,TGTGCCTGGAGTGTCCCACAGAACACCGGGGAGCTGTTTTTT,CAWSVPQNTGELFF
TRBJ2-5,TRBV5-5,TRBD1,NA,TGTGCCAGCAGCCCCGGGACAGACCTTGCCCAGTACTTC,CASSPGTDLAQYF
TRBJ2-5,TRBV5-8,NA,NA,TGTGCCAGCAGCCCCCAGCAAGAGACCCAGTACTTC,CASSPQQETQYF
TRBJ2-7,TRBV7-9,TRBD2,NA,TGTGCCAGCAGTTCTATAGCGGGAGTCGAAAACGAGCAGTACTTC,CASSSIAGVENEQYF
TRBJ2-2,TRBV18,TRBD1,NA,TGTGCCAGCTCACCCAACAAGGGGGCAAACACCGGGGAGCTGTTTTTT,CASSPNKGANTGELFF
TRBJ2-1,TRBV5-1,NA,once,TGCGCCAGCAGCCCCGGGACTCCTTCCTACAATGAGCAGTTCTTC,CASSPGTPSYNEQFF
TRBJ2-7,TRBV5-4,TRBD2,NA,TGTGCCAGCAGCTTGTCGGCGGGAGGGCGTCAGAGCTCCTACGAGCAGTACTTC,CASSLSAGGRQSSYEQYF
TRBJ2-7,TRBV11-2,NA,once,TGTGCCAGCAGCTTAGGAATAAGGGGGGAGCAGTACTTC,CASSLGIRGEQYF
TRBJ1-5,TRBV5-1,NA,NA,TGCGCCAGCAGCTTGGACGGGGATAGGAATCAGCCCCAGCATTTT,CASSLDGDRNQPQHF
TRBJ1-1,TRBV20-1,TRBD1,once,TGCAGTGCTAGTGGGGACAGGGGGATGGCTGAAGCTTTCTTT,CSASGDRGMAEAFF
TRBJ2-7,TRBV11-1,NA,NA,TGTGCCAGCAGCCTACAGGGAACCTACGAGCAGTACTTC,CASSLQGTYEQYF
TRBJ2-7,TRBV9,TRBD1,NA,TGTGCCAGCAGCAGAGGGACAGCCGAGCAGTACTTC,CASSRGTAEQYF
TRBJ1-1,TRBV10-3,NA,NA,TGTGCCATCAGTGAATTTAGGGGTACTGAAGCTTTCTTT,CAISEFRGTEAFF
TRBJ1-3,TRBV9,TRBD1,NA,TGTGCCAGCAGCGTAGACGGGACAGGGACCTGGGCCCCTGGAAACACCATATATTTT,CASSVDGTGTWAPGNTIYF
TRBJ2-7,TRBV5-8,TRBD1,NA,TGTGCCAGCAGCTTGGTCCAGGGGGCCTTAGAGCAGTACTTC,CASSLVQGALEQYF
TRBJ1-1,TRBV19,TRBD1,few,TGTGCCAGTAGAGGATTGGGGACAGGGGGCTGGGACACTGAAGCTTTCTTT,CASRGLGTGGWDTEAFF
TRBJ2-3,TRBV2,TRBD2,NA,TGTGCCAGCAGTAGCGGGAGGGCATCAGATACGCAGTATTTT,CASSSGRASDTQYF
TRBJ1-2,TRBV2,TRBD1,NA,TGTGCCAGCAGGACACCAAACCGGGACAGGATTCTTAACTATGGCTACACCTTC,CASRTPNRDRILNYGYTF
TRBJ2-3,TRBV13,TRBD1,NA,TGTGCCAGCAGCCAACCGACAGGGGGGACAGATACGCAGTATTTT,CASSQPTGGTDTQYF
TRBJ1-3,TRBV5-8,NA,few,TGTGCCAGCAGCTTTCAGGGATCTGGAAACACCATATATTTT,CASSFQGSGNTIYF
TRBJ2-7,TRBV4-1,TRBD2,once,TGCGCCAGCAGCCAAGCCCCGGGGGGGCTCTACGAGCAGTACTTC,CASSQAPGGLYEQYF
TRBJ2-1,TRBV6-4,TRBD2,NA,TGTGCCAGCAAGGCTAGCGGGAGCAATGAGCAGTTCTTC,CASKASGSNEQFF
TRBJ2-3,TRBV18,TRBD2,few,TGTGCCAGCTCGCCCAAACTAGCGGGAGGCCCCACAGATACGCAGTATTTT,CASSPKLAGGPTDTQYF
TRBJ2-2,TRBV5-1,TRBD1,few,TGCGCCAGCAGCTTGGTACAGGGGAACGGGGAGCTGTTTTTT,CASSLVQGNGELFF
TRBJ2-2,TRBV19,NA,NA,TGTGCCAGTAGTATATCAGGGTACACCGGGGAGCTGTTTTTT,CASSISGYTGELFF
TRBJ1-1,TRBV6-1,NA,NA,TGTGCCAGCAGTGAAGAGTGGGAGATCTACTGGGGCACTGAAGCTTTCTTT,CASSEEWEIYWGTEAFF
TRBJ2-7,TRBV30,TRBD2,NA,TGTGCCTGGAGTGCGCGGGGGTCCCACGAGCAGTACTTC,CAWSARGSHEQYF
TRBJ2-2,TRBV25-1,TRBD2,NA,TGTGCCAGCACTAGCGGGGGCAAAGGCGGGGAGCTGTTTTTT,CASTSGGKGGELFF
TRBJ2-3,TRBV4-3,NA,NA,TGCGCCAGCAGCCAAGGACCGGGAGCGCACATATATACGCAGTATTTT,CASSQGPGAHIYTQYF